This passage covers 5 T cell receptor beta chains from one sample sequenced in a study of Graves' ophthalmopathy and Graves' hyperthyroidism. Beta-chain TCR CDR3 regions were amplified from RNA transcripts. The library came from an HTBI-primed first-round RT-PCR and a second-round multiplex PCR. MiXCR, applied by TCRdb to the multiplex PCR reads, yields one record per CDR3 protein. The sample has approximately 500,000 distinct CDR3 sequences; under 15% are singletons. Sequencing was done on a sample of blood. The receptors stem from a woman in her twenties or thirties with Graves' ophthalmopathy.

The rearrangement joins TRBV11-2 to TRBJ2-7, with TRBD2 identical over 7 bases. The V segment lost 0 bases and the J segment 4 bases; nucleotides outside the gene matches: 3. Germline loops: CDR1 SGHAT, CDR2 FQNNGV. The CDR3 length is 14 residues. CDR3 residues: CASSLDFGGYEQYF. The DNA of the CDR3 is TGTGCCAGCAGCTTAGATTTCGGGGGGTACGAGCAGTACTTC.

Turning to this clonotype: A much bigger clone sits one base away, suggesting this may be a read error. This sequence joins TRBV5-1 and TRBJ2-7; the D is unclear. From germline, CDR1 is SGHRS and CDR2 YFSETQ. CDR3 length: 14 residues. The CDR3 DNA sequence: TGCTCCAGCAGCTTACTAACACCTACCTACGAGCAGTACTTC. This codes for CSSSLLTPTYEQYF.

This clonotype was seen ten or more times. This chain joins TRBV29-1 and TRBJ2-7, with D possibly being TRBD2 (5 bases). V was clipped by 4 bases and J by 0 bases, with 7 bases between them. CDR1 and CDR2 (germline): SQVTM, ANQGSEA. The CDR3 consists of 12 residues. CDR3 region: CSVVAGSYEQYF. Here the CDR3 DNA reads TGCAGCGTTGTTGCGGGCTCCTACGAGCAGTACTTC.

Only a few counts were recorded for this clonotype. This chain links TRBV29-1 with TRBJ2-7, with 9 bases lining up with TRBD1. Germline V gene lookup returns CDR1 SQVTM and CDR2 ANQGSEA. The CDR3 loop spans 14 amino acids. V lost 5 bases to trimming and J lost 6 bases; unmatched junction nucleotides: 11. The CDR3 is CSVTPGGTGSEQYF. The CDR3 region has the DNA TGCAGCGTTACCCCTGGGGGGACAGGGAGCGAGCAGTACTTC.

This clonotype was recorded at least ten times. CDR3 coding DNA: TGTGCCAGTAGTATGGTGAGAAATTCACCCCTCCACTTT. Encoded protein: CASSMVRNSPLHF. The chain employs TRBV19 and TRBJ1-6; D is undetermined. Germline CDR1 and CDR2: LNHDA and SQIVND (reference sequence). With 3 bases removed from V and 7 bases from J, the gap between germline ends came to 7 bases. CDR3 length: 13 amino acids.